The 3 T cell receptor beta chains given below trace back to one sample, sequenced in a study of cytomegalovirus exposure and HLA in healthy donors. The assay was immunoSEQ multiplex PCR, and TCRdb's table has in-frame clones only and misses some. The sample carries approximately 160,000 clones, around nine tenths recorded once. Sequencing was done on a sample of PBMCs. The receptor set was obtained from a woman between 18 and 29 years old in good health and CMV-seropositive.

The genes are TRBV15 and TRBJ1-4; no firm D call. CDR3 length equals 14 residues. Between the trimmed V and J ends, which lost 3 bases and 5 bases, there was a span of 10 bases. Germline CDR1 and CDR2: LNHNV and YYDKDF (reference sequence). The CDR3 DNA reads as TGTGCCACCAGCAGGAGGGTAGCGAATGAAAAACTGTTTTTT. Translation gives CATSRRVANEKLFF.

The chain uses TRBV11-2 and TRBJ2-7; TRBD2 aligns across 9 bases. The CDR3 consists of 18 residues. Per germline, CDR1 SGHAT and CDR2 FQNNGV. Losses at the gene ends were 2 bases for V and 5 bases for J; bases not matched to a gene: 16. CDR3 in DNA: TGTGCCAGCAGCTTACGACCGATGGCGGGAGGGTGGTTTAACGAGCAGTACTTC. Its protein is CASSLRPMAGGWFNEQYF. The complete variable domain, with remaining parts taken from reference TRBV11-2 and TRBJ2-7, reads EAGVAQSPRYKIIEKRQSVAFWCNPISGHATLYWYQQILGQGPKLLIQFQNNGVVDDSQLPKDRFSAERLKGVDSTLKIQPAKLEDSAVYLCASSLRPMAGGWFNEQYFGPGTRLTVT.

The V gene is TRBV6-1, the J gene TRBJ1-5; 7 nucleotides agree with TRBD1. The CDR3 runs 14 residues. CDR1 is MNHNS, CDR2 SASEGT, per germline. Losses at the gene ends were 6 bases for V and 7 bases for J; bases not matched to a gene: 9. For the CDR3, the DNA is TGTGCCAGCAGCAATAGGGGGCTCGGGCAGCCCCAGCATTTT. It is translated as CASSNRGLGQPQHF.